Presented here are 6 T cell receptor beta chains from one specimen sequenced in a study of T cells in Graves' hyperthyroidism and ophthalmopathy. Amplified TCR beta CDR3 regions derived from RNA transcripts. During a first-round RT-PCR of the TCR CDR3, the HTBI primer set was used. TCRdb re-derived calls from the multiplex PCR reads in MiXCR, one entry per CDR3 protein. The table has approximately 630,000 distinct CDR3 sequences, around 15% seen once; the top ten hold 3.8%. The sequenced sample was blood. The origin of the receptors is a young woman with Graves' hyperthyroidism.

This clonotype was seen at least ten times. This sequence joins TRBV2 and TRBJ1-2; tentatively, D is TRBD1 (6 bases). Deletions cut 2 bases from V and 5 bases from J, with 15 bases between. The CDR3 runs to 15 residues. Germline CDR1 is SNHLY and CDR2 is FYNNEI. The CDR3 bases are TGTGCCAGCAGTGAATACGAGACAGGCGGATATGGCTACACCTTC. Its translation: CASSEYETGGYGYTF.

With regard to this clonotype: A much larger clone differs from this one at a single base, so this may be a read error. The chain recombines TRBV30 with TRBJ2-1; 14 bases match TRBD2. The CDR3 runs to 14 residues. Germline CDR1 is GTSNPN and CDR2 is SVGIG (reference sequence). The CDR3: CAGTSGSSYNEQSF. The CDR3 DNA follows: TGTGCTGGGACTAGCGGGAGCTCCTACAATGAGCAGTCCTTC.

This clonotype was detected only a few times. The CDR3 nucleotides read TGTGCCAGCCGAAAGGGCAGAACGAACACTGAAGCTTTCTTT. It translates to CASRKGRTNTEAFF. The genes are TRBV6-1 and TRBJ1-1; D uncertain. Germline CDR1 reads MNHNS; CDR2 reads SASEGT. The germline V and J ends were trimmed by 8 bases and 1 base, with 14 bases remaining between them. The CDR3 is 14 residues long.

In its sample, this clonotype was seen many times. J is TRBJ1-2 and V is TRBV7-8; D ambiguous. Trimming pared 1 base from V and 8 bases from J, leaving 11 bases between. The germline gives CDR1 SGHVS, CDR2 FQNEAQ. The CDR3 is made up of 13 amino acids. The CDR3 protein is CASSLGLSQGYTF. CDR3 DNA sequence: TGTGCCAGCAGCTTAGGACTGAGTCAGGGCTACACCTTC.

This clonotype was seen ten or more times. The chain has TRBV3-1 and TRBJ2-1; 10 positions agree with TRBD2. This CDR3 has 15 amino acids. V was pared by 5 bases and J by 5 bases, with 6 bases of the junction left unmatched. The germline V gene has CDR1 LGHDT and CDR2 YNNKEL (reference sequence). The CDR3 region has the DNA TGTGCCAGCAGCTCTAGCGGGAGTAACCACAATGAGCAGTTCTTC. As protein: CASSSSGSNHNEQFF.

The sample holds many counts of this clonotype. This chain uses TRBV30 with TRBJ1-1, with a weak D call TRBD1 (5 bases). V lost 2 bases and J lost 6, with 13 bases in between. The CDR3 runs 13 residues. Germline values: CDR1 GTSNPN, CDR2 SVGIG (reference sequence). CDR3 loop: CAWSPTGLSEAFF. CDR3 DNA sequence: TGTGCCTGGAGTCCAACAGGTCTGTCTGAAGCTTTCTTT.